This T cell receptor beta chain comes out of a study of blood T cell repertoires in COVID-19. Background on the study: From the United States, Italy and Spain came samples of acute and convalescent COVID-19. PBMCs, B-cell-depleted T cells, or T cells provided the cDNA or gDNA that made up the material.

V was clipped by 0 bases and J by 5 bases, with 14 bases between them. This CDR3 region has 15 residues. Germline lookup yields CDR1 SGHRS and CDR2 YFSETQ. As handled by the study authors: Reference gene primers were amplified, and this amplification served to estimate nucleated cell counts. Method: immunoSEQ multiplex PCR; TCRdb's copy keeps in-frame clones and lacks some. The V and J calls and clone size come from that table; D and trimming were worked out from the DNA. The sample has approximately 100,000 clones, 70% to 90% seen once; the top ten hold 5% to 6.5%. This sequence was found in a human donor in a cohort sampled during active COVID-19. Sequencing used peripheral blood. V is TRBV5-1 and J is TRBJ2-5; D possibly corresponds to TRBD2 (6 bases). In DNA form, the CDR3 reads TGCGCCAGCAGCTTGGAGGGCGGGGCCGGGGAGACCCAGTACTTC. Encoded protein: CASSLEGGAGETQYF.